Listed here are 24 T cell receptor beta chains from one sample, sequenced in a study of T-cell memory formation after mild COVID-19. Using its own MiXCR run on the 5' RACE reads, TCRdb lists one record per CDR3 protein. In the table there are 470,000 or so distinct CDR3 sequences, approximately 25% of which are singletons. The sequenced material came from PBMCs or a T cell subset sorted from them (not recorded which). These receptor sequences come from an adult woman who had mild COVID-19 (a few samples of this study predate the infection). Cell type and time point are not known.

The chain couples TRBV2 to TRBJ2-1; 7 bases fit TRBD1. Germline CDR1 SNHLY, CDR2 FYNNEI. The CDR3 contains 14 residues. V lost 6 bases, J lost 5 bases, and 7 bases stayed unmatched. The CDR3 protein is CASSGDSPDNEQFF. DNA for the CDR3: TGTGCCAGCAGCGGGGACAGCCCTGACAATGAGCAGTTCTTC.

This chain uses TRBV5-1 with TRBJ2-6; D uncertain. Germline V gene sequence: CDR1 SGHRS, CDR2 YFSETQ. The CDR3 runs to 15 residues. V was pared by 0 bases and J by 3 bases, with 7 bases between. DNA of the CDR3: TGCGCCAGCAGCTTGGGAACTGGTGGGGCCAACGTCCTGACTTTC. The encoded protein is CASSLGTGGANVLTF.

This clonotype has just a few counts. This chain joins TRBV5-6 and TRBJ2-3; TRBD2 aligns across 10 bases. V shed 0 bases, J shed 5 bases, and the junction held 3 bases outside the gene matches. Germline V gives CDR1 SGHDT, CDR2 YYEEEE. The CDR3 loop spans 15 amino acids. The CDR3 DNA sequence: TGTGCCAGCAGCTTGGGAAGCGGGGGGGTAGATACGCAGTATTTT. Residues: CASSLGSGGVDTQYF.

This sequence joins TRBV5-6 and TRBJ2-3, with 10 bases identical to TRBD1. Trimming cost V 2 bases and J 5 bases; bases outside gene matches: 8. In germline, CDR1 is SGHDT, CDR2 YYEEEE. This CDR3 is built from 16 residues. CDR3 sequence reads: CASSLSGTGVKDTQYF. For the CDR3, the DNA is TGTGCCAGCAGCTTATCCGGGACAGGGGTGAAAGATACGCAGTATTTT.

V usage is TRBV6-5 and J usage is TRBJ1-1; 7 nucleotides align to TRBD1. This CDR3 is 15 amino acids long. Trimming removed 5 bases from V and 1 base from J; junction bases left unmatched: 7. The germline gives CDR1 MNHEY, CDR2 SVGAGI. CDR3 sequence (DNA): TGTGCCAGCAGTACTCCCGGGACAGAGAACACTGAAGCTTTCTTT. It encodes CASSTPGTENTEAFF.

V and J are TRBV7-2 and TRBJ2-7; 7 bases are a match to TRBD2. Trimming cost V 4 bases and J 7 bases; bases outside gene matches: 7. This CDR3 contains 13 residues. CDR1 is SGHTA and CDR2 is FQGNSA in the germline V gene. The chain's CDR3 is CASSSFDGGEQYF. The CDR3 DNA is TGTGCCAGCAGCTCCTTCGACGGGGGGGAGCAGTACTTC.

For the CDR3, the DNA is TGCAGCGTAGGGACAGCTAACTATGGCTACACCTTC. Protein sequence: CSVGTANYGYTF. The V and J genes are TRBV29-1 and TRBJ1-2; 7 nucleotides match TRBD1. This CDR3 has 12 amino acids. The ends lost 6 bases at V and 0 bases at J; junction bases unmatched: 1. The germline gives CDR1 SQVTM, CDR2 ANQGSEA. The full variable domain, rest sourced from reference TRBV29-1 and TRBJ1-2, is SAVISQKPSRDICQRGTSLTIQCQVDSQVTMMFWYRQQPGQSLTLIATANQGSEATYESGFVIDKFPISRPNLTFSTLTVSNMSPEDSSIYLCSVGTANYGYTFGSGTRLTVV.

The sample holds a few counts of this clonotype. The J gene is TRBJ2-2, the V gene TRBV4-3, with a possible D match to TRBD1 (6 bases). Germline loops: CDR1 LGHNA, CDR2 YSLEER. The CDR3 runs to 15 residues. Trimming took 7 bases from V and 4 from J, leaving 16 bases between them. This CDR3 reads CASNQGFPRTGELFF. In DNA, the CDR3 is TGCGCCAGCAACCAGGGGTTCCCGCGCACCGGGGAGCTGTTTTTT.

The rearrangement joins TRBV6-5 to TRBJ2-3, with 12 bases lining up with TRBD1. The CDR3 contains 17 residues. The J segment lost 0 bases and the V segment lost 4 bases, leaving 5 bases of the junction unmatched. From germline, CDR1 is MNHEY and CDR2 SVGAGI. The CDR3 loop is CASSLGQGAFSTDTQYF. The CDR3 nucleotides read TGTGCCAGCAGTTTGGGACAGGGGGCATTTAGCACAGATACGCAGTATTTT.

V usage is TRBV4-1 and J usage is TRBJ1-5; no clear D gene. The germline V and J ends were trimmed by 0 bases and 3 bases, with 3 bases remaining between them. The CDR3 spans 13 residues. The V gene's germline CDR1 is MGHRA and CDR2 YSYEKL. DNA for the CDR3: TGCGCCAGCAGCCAAGAGACCAATCAGCCCCAGCATTTT. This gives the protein CASSQETNQPQHF.

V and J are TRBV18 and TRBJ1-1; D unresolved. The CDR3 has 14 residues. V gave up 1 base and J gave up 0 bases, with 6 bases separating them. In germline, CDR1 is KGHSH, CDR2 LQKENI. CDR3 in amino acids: CASSPQAVNTEAFF. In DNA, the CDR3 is TGTGCCAGCTCACCACAGGCAGTGAACACTGAAGCTTTCTTT.

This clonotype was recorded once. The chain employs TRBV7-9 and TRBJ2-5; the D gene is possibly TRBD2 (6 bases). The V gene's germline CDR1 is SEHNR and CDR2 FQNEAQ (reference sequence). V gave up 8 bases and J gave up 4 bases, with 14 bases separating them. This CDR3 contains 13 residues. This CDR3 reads CASRERWGETQYF. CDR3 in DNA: TGTGCCAGCCGGGAGCGGTGGGGAGAGACCCAGTACTTC.

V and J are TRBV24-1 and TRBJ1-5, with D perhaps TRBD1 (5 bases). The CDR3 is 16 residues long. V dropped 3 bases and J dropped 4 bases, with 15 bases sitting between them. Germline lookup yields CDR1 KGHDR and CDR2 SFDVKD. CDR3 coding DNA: TGTGCCACCAGTGATAGCGACGGGGCCCCTAATCAGCCCCAGCATTTT. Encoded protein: CATSDSDGAPNQPQHF.

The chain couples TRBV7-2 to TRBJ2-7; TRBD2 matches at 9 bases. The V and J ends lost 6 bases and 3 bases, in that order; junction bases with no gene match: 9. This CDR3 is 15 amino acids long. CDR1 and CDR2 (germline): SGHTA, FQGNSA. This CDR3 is CASSIDSGSLYEQYF. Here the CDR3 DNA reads TGTGCCAGCAGTATAGATAGCGGGAGCCTCTACGAGCAGTACTTC.

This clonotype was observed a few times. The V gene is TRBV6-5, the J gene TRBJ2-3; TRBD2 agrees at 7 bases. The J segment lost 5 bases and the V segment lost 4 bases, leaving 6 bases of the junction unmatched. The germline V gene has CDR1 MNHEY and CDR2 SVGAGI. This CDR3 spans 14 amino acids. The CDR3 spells CASSSPGGEDTQYF. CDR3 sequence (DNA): TGTGCCAGCAGTTCCCCGGGAGGAGAAGATACGCAGTATTTT.

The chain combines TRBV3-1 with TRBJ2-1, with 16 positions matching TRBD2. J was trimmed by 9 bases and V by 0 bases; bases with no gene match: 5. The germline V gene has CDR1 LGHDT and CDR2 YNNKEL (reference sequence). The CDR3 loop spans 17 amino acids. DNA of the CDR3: TGTGCCAGCAGCCAAGATGGGACTAGCGGGAGGGCCTTTGAGCAGTTCTTC. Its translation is CASSQDGTSGRAFEQFF.

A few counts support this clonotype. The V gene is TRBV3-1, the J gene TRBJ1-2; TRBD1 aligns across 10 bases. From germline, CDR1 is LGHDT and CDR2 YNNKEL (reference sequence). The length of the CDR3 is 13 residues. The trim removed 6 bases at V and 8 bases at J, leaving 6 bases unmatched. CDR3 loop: CASSRQGARGYTF. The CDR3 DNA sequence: TGTGCCAGCAGTCGACAGGGGGCGCGGGGCTACACCTTC.

CDR3 nucleotide sequence: TGTGCCAGCAGTAGGCCGCGGACAGGGTACGAGACCCAGTACTTC. The encoded protein is CASSRPRTGYETQYF. The rearrangement joins TRBV6-2 or TRBV6-3 to TRBJ2-5; 8 bases fit TRBD1. Germline loops: CDR1 MNHEY, CDR2 SVGEGT. CDR3 length equals 15 residues. J gave up 5 bases and V 5 bases, and 10 bases lay outside the gene matches.

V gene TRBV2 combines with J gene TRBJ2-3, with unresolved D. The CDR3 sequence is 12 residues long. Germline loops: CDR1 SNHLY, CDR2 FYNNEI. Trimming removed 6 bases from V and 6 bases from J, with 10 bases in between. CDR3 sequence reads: CASRATFDTQYF. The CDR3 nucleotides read TGTGCCAGCAGGGCCACTTTTGATACGCAGTATTTT.

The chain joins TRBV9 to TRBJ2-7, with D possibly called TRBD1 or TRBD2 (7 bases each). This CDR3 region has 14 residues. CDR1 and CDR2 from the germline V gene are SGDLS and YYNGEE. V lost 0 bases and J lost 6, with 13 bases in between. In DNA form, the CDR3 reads TGTGCCAGCAGCGTAGCAGGGGGGGGCGCCGAGCAGTACTTC. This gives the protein CASSVAGGGAEQYF. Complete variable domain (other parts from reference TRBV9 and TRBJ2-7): DSGVTQTPKHLITATGQRVTLRCSPRSGDLSVYWYQQSLDQGLQFLIQYYNGEERAKGNILERFSAQQFPDLHSELNLSSLELGDSALYFCASSVAGGGAEQYFGPGTRLTVT.

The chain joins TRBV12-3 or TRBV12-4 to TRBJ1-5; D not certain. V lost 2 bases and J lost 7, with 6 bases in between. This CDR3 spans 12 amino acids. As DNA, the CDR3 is TGTGCCAGCAGTTTAAATGCCCAGCCCCAGCATTTT. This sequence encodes CASSLNAQPQHF.

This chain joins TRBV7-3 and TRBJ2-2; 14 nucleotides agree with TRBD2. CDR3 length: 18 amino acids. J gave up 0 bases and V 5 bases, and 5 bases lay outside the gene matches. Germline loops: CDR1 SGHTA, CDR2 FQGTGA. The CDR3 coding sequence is TGTGCCAGCAGCCCCAGACTAGCGGGGGGGGCGAACACCGGGGAGCTGTTTTTT. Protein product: CASSPRLAGGANTGELFF.

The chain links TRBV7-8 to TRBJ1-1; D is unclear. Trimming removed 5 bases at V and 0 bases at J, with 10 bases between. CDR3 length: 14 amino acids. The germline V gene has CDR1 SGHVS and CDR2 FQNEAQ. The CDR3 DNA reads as TGTGCCAGCAGCCGTTACTCAGTGAACACTGAAGCTTTCTTT. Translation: CASSRYSVNTEAFF. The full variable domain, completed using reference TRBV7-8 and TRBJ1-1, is GAGVSQSPRYKVAKRGQDVALRCDPISGHVSLFWYQQALGQGPEFLTYFQNEAQLDKSGLPSDRFFAERPEGSVSTLKIQRTQQEDSAVYLCASSRYSVNTEAFFGQGTRLTVV.

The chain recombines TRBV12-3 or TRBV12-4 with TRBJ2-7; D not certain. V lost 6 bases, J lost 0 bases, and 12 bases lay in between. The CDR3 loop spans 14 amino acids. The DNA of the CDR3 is TGTGCCAGCAGCCCACCTGCAAGCTCCTACGAGCAGTACTTC. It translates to CASSPPASSYEQYF.